Reported below is one T cell receptor beta chain. Under the authors' procedure: Cell counts per sample came from amplifying reference gene primers. Method: immunoSEQ multiplex PCR; TCRdb's copy keeps in-frame clones and lacks some. That table supplies the V and J calls and clone size; D and trimming were determined from the DNA. The sample carries 200,000 to 250,000 clones, around 88% recorded once. These data come from a study of blood T cell repertoires in COVID-19. As for the study in general: Both acute and convalescent COVID-19 samples were obtained from the United States, Italy and Spain. Sources were T cells, B-cell-depleted T cells, or PBMCs; the material itself was cDNA or gDNA.

CDR3 length: 13 amino acids. The germline V and J ends were trimmed by 5 bases and 4 bases, with 11 bases remaining between them. The germline gives CDR1 MNHEY, CDR2 SMNVEV (reference sequence). The TCR was taken from a woman aged 30 to 39 who had recovered from COVID-19. The chain employs TRBV27 and TRBJ1-2; D is perhaps TRBD1 (5 bases). Input material: peripheral blood. The CDR3 protein is CASSRSGGYGYTF. CDR3 sequence (DNA): TGTGCCAGCAGTCGATCCGGGGGCTATGGCTACACCTTC.